The 19 T cell receptor beta chains listed next were all sequenced from one sample in a study of blood T cell repertoires in COVID-19. TCRdb's table, derived via immunoSEQ multiplex PCR, lists solely in-frame clones and lacks some. The table has around 480,000 clones, 88% seen once. Sequenced material: peripheral blood. The receptors derive from a woman in her 50s with COVID-19, enrolled during active disease.

This clone was picked up one time. The rearrangement uses TRBV7-8 and TRBJ2-2; 9 bases are a match to TRBD1. Losses at the gene ends were 5 bases for V and 4 bases for J; bases not matched to a gene: 14. The CDR3 covers 18 residues. CDR1 is SGHVS and CDR2 is FQNEAQ in the germline V gene. CDR3 coding DNA: TGTGCCAGCAGCCCGGGACAGGGCTATAGCCAAGGCACCGGGGAGCTGTTTTTT. Protein sequence: CASSPGQGYSQGTGELFF.

The V call is TRBV5-1, the J call TRBJ2-3; 7 nucleotides line up with TRBD2. The CDR3 totals 13 residues. Losses at the gene ends were 4 bases for V and 2 bases for J; bases not matched to a gene: 1. In germline, CDR1 is SGHRS, CDR2 YFSETQ. The CDR3 sequence: CASSGGDTDTQYF. CDR3 sequence (DNA): TGCGCCAGCAGCGGGGGGGACACAGATACGCAGTATTTT.

The gene calls are TRBV6-5 and TRBJ1-2; D perhaps matches TRBD1 (6 bases). The CDR3 covers 15 residues. CDR1 MNHEY and CDR2 SVGAGI come from the germline V gene. Trimming took 2 bases from V and 6 from J, leaving 16 bases between them. CDR3 sequence (DNA): TGTGCCAGCAGTTACACAATAAACAGGGTCCATGGCTACACCTTC. Its translation is CASSYTINRVHGYTF.

This clone was counted only a few times. The chain employs TRBV5-5 and TRBJ1-5, with 11 bases fitting TRBD1. With V trimmed by 5 bases and J by 8 bases, 12 bases remained unmatched. The germline gives CDR1 SGHKS, CDR2 YYEKEE (reference sequence). The CDR3 is made up of 16 amino acids. The CDR3 reads CASSLLGGQGGEPQHF. DNA for the CDR3: TGTGCCAGCAGTCTCCTGGGGGGACAGGGGGGTGAGCCCCAGCATTTT. Using reference TRBV5-5 and TRBJ1-5 for the parts outside the CDR3, the full variable domain is DAGVTQSPTHLIKTRGQQVTLRCSPISGHKSVSWYQQVLGQGPQFIFQYYEKEERGRGNFPDRFSARQFPNYSSELNVNALLLGDSALYLCASSLLGGQGGEPQHFGDGTRLSIL.

The V call is TRBV6-5, the J call TRBJ2-7, with 8 positions matching TRBD1. CDR1 and CDR2 from the germline V gene are MNHEY and SVGAGI. The CDR3 extends over 12 amino acids. Unmatched junction bases numbered 6, after V lost 7 bases and J lost 7 bases. CDR3 region: CASTRTGKEQYF. CDR3 nucleotide sequence: TGTGCCAGCACACGGACAGGGAAAGAGCAGTACTTC.

The chain joins TRBV2 to TRBJ2-7; maybe TRBD2 (5 bases). The CDR3 runs to 11 residues. Germline CDR1 and CDR2: SNHLY and FYNNEI. V lost 5 bases and J 6 bases, leaving 8 bases between the germline ends. The CDR3 coding sequence is TGTGCCAGCAGTATGAGCGGCGAGCAGTACTTC. Protein sequence: CASSMSGEQYF.

V and J are TRBV29-1 and TRBJ1-1, with D perhaps matching TRBD1 (5 bases). From germline, CDR1 is SQVTM and CDR2 ANQGSEA. The CDR3 consists of 10 residues. V shed 1 base and J shed 11 bases, with 8 bases lying between them. CDR3 loop: CSVEGTSAFF. In DNA form, the CDR3 reads TGCAGCGTTGAAGGGACATCGGCTTTCTTT.

The V and J genes are TRBV11-2 and TRBJ2-1; D might be TRBD2 (5 bases). The length of the CDR3 is 16 residues. V was cut by 5 bases and J by 9 bases, with 23 bases left in between. The germline gives CDR1 SGHAT, CDR2 FQNNGV. CDR3 region: CASSTERARTAGEQFF. The CDR3, as DNA: TGTGCCAGCAGCACCGAGAGGGCCCGAACCGCGGGTGAGCAGTTCTTC.

The count of this clone is one. The gene calls are TRBV3-1 (or the pseudogene TRBV3-2) and TRBJ2-1, with 13 bases aligning to TRBD2. Germline CDR1 is LGHDT and CDR2 is YNNKEL (reference sequence). The V gene end was trimmed by 4 bases and the J gene end by 2 bases; junction bases not matched to a gene: 2. The CDR3 is 16 residues long. This CDR3 is CASSPGLAGTYNEQFF. In DNA form, the CDR3 reads TGTGCCAGCAGCCCGGGACTAGCGGGGACCTACAATGAGCAGTTCTTC.

This clone was detected a few times. This rearrangement joins TRBV10-2 to TRBJ1-4; 7 bases are shared with TRBD1. Germline lookup yields CDR1 WSHSY and CDR2 SAAADI. CDR3 length equals 16 residues. J was trimmed by 4 bases and V by 4 bases; bases with no gene match: 9. Here the CDR3 reads CASSGARAGGNEKLFF. The CDR3 bases are TGCGCCAGCAGTGGCGCACGGGCAGGGGGTAATGAAAAACTGTTTTTT.

The rearrangement joins TRBV6-6 to TRBJ1-4; no firm D call. The length of the CDR3 is 14 residues. Germline CDR1 MNHNY, CDR2 SVGAGI (reference sequence). V shed 5 bases and J shed 0 bases, with 7 bases lying between them. CDR3 coding DNA: TGTGCCAGCAGTCCAGTCGCAACTAATGAAAAACTGTTTTTT. Its protein product is CASSPVATNEKLFF.

The J gene is TRBJ2-1, the V gene TRBV7-2; possibly TRBD2 for D (6 bases). Trimming took off 3 bases at V and 7 bases at J, with 22 bases between the two ends. The V gene's germline CDR1 is SGHTA and CDR2 FQGNSA. This CDR3 is 17 amino acids long. The CDR3 DNA reads TGTGCCAGCAGCTTGGGGGGTACTAGTGATTTGGGGAATGAGCAGTTCTTC. Protein product: CASSLGGTSDLGNEQFF.

The chain employs TRBV27 and TRBJ1-5; D possibly corresponds to TRBD1 (6 bases). CDR3 length: 15 amino acids. The germline V and J ends were trimmed by 5 bases and 7 bases, with 18 bases remaining between them. Germline values: CDR1 MNHEY, CDR2 SMNVEV (reference sequence). The chain's CDR3 is CASSPTGGPGQPQHF. In nucleotides, the CDR3 is TGTGCCAGCAGTCCTACCGGGGGGCCGGGGCAGCCCCAGCATTTT.

The chain recombines TRBV27 with TRBJ2-1; a weak D match, TRBD1 (6 bases). The germline V gene encodes CDR1 MNHEY and CDR2 SMNVEV (reference sequence). The V end lost 7 bases, the J end lost 9 bases, and 16 bases lay between the germline ends. The CDR3 runs 13 residues. CDR3 in DNA: TGTGCCAGCACGAGACTCCAGGGGCGTGAGCAGTTCTTC. Translating it yields CASTRLQGREQFF.

V gene TRBV4-2 combines with J gene TRBJ2-6; the D gene is possibly TRBD2 (6 bases). The length of the CDR3 is 16 residues. Germline V lookup: CDR1 LGHNA, CDR2 YNFKEQ. V gave up 3 bases and J gave up 3 bases, with 12 bases separating them. The CDR3 is CASSQRLVGGANVLTF. CDR3 bases: TGTGCCAGCAGCCAGCGACTAGTGGGTGGGGCCAACGTCCTGACTTTC.

This clone showed up just once. The V and J genes are TRBV27 and TRBJ2-1, with 7 bases matching TRBD1. The CDR3 runs 15 residues. CDR1 is MNHEY and CDR2 is SMNVEV in the germline V gene (reference sequence). With V trimmed by 3 bases and J by 4 bases, 6 bases remained unmatched. DNA of the CDR3: TGTGCCAGCAGTTTTAGGGCAGGGGGTTACAATGAGCAGTTCTTC. Amino acids: CASSFRAGGYNEQFF.

V gene TRBV5-4 combines with J gene TRBJ1-2; TRBD1 matches at 7 bases. The germline CDR1 and CDR2 sequences are SGHNT and YYREEE (reference sequence). The CDR3 contains 16 residues. V shed 1 base, J shed 7 bases, and the junction held 13 bases outside the gene matches. CDR3 sequence (DNA): TGTGCCAGCAGCTTGACCCCCCTGACAGGGAATTCTGGCTACACCTTC. It encodes CASSLTPLTGNSGYTF.

The J gene is TRBJ2-3, the V gene TRBV4-1, with 8 bases that match TRBD1. Germline V lookup: CDR1 MGHRA, CDR2 YSYEKL. J was trimmed by 3 bases and V by 0 bases; bases with no gene match: 2. This CDR3 contains 15 residues. CDR3 sequence: CASSQERQGTDTQYF. As DNA, the CDR3 is TGCGCCAGCAGCCAAGAAAGACAGGGGACAGATACGCAGTATTTT.

The rearrangement joins TRBV10-3 to TRBJ2-3; 9 nucleotides match TRBD2. V shed 7 bases and J 4 bases; nucleotides not matched to a gene: 9. The CDR3 sequence is 15 residues long. Germline V gives CDR1 ENHRY, CDR2 SYGVKD. DNA of the CDR3: TGTGCCATCACGGGGCGGGGGGGCCTGCCAGATACGCAGTATTTT. It yields the protein CAITGRGGLPDTQYF.